Below, 20 T cell receptor beta chains from the same sample are listed, as sequenced in a study of CD8 T cells in Susac syndrome. A quantity of about 0.5 to 1 ug RNA underwent reverse transcription using random hexamers. From the immunoSEQ multiplex PCR reads, TCRdb called clonotypes with MiXCR, one entry per CDR3 protein. The sample shows under 150,000 distinct CDR3 sequences, nearly 95% of them seen only once. The sample was CD8+ T cells from PBMCs. These receptors all come from a human donor in good health.

The CDR3 loop is CSAKLAGGSLRLEQFF. Written as DNA, the CDR3 is TGCAGTGCTAAACTAGCGGGAGGCTCCCTCCGGCTCGAGCAGTTCTTC. This chain connects TRBV20-1 to TRBJ2-1, with 12 bases fitting TRBD2. This CDR3 has 16 residues. Germline V gene data show CDR1 as DFQATT and CDR2 as SNEGSKA (reference sequence). V was pared by 4 bases and J by 10 bases, with 14 bases of the junction left unmatched.

A single count supports this clonotype. The chain is built from TRBV29-1 and TRBJ2-2; possible D gene TRBD2, 6 bases. With 0 bases removed from V and 4 bases from J, the gap between germline ends came to 15 bases. Germline V gene data show CDR1 as SQVTM and CDR2 as ANQGSEA. The CDR3 runs to 16 residues. CDR3 in DNA: TGCAGCGTTGAAGATCCGGCCGGGACTCCCACCGGGGAGCTGTTTTTT. Residues: CSVEDPAGTPTGELFF.

The V and J genes are TRBV7-9 and TRBJ2-7; no firm D call. V was pared by 4 bases and J by 3 bases, with 10 bases between. In germline, CDR1 is SEHNR, CDR2 FQNEAQ (reference sequence). This CDR3 is 13 amino acids long. CDR3 in DNA: TGTGCCAGCAGCTCCGACCCCAGCTACGAGCAGTACTTC. Translated, it gives CASSSDPSYEQYF.

The chain employs TRBV20-1 and TRBJ1-5; D remains unclear. The germline gives CDR1 DFQATT, CDR2 SNEGSKA (reference sequence). The ends were cut back, 0 bases at V and 3 bases at J, with 6 bases in the middle. The CDR3 loop spans 13 amino acids. The CDR3 region is CSARDRSNQPQHF. The CDR3 nucleotides are TGCAGTGCTAGAGACAGGTCCAATCAGCCCCAGCATTTT.

This clonotype is a singleton in its sample. V is TRBV12-3 or TRBV12-4 and J is TRBJ2-1; weak D call: TRBD2 (5 bases). The CDR3 covers 11 residues. Trimming took 10 bases from V and 12 from J, leaving 16 bases between them. The CDR3 coding sequence is TGTGCCACATGGGTCGCGGGCGGGCAGTTCTTC. Its protein product is CATWVAGGQFF.

The chain carries TRBV7-9 and TRBJ2-6; no reliable D call. Germline CDR1 and CDR2: SEHNR and FQNEAQ (reference sequence). The germline V and J ends were trimmed by 6 bases and 1 base, with 10 bases remaining between them. The CDR3 totals 15 residues. CDR3 nucleotide sequence: TGTGCCAGCAGATCGGAAGGTTCTGGGGCCAACGTCCTGACTTTC. Its translation: CASRSEGSGANVLTF. Based on the CDR3 plus reference TRBV7-9 and TRBJ2-6, the full variable domain is DTGVSQNPRHKITKRGQNVTFRCDPISEHNRLYWYRQTLGQGPEFLTYFQNEAQLEKSRLLSDRFSAERPKGSFSTLEIQRTEQGDSAMYLCASRSEGSGANVLTFGAGSRLTVL.

This chain links TRBV7-9 with TRBJ2-3; 7 positions match TRBD2. The CDR3 has 16 amino acids. The germline CDR1 and CDR2 sequences are SEHNR and FQNEAQ (reference sequence). Germline trimming cut 3 bases from V and 5 bases from J; bases unmatched to any gene: 11. In DNA, the CDR3 is TGTGCCAGCAGCTTTCAGACGGGAGGCCGAGAAGATACGCAGTATTTT. This sequence encodes CASSFQTGGREDTQYF.

As DNA, the CDR3 is TGTGCCAGCAGCTTTTTCCCATCGCGTGGGGAGCAGTACTTC. It codes for CASSFFPSRGEQYF. The chain is built from TRBV27 and TRBJ2-7; D remains unclear. This CDR3 has 14 amino acids. CDR1 and CDR2 from the germline V gene are MNHEY and SMNVEV (reference sequence). V was clipped by 6 bases and J by 7 bases, with 19 bases between them.

The chain uses TRBV20-1 and TRBJ2-7; a possible D gene is TRBD1 (5 bases). From germline, CDR1 is DFQATT and CDR2 SNEGSKA (reference sequence). Trimming pared 3 bases from V and 0 bases from J, leaving 12 bases between. This CDR3 has 14 amino acids. The CDR3 region is CSARGTGSSYEQYF. The DNA for the CDR3 is TGCAGTGCTAGGGGTACAGGCAGCTCCTACGAGCAGTACTTC.

The chain employs TRBV29-1 and TRBJ1-2; D is perhaps TRBD1 (5 bases). Germline V gene lookup returns CDR1 SQVTM and CDR2 ANQGSEA. There are 13 residues in the CDR3. V dropped 0 bases and J dropped 5 bases, with 10 bases sitting between them. This CDR3 is CSVEDQGQYGYTF. CDR3 in DNA: TGCAGCGTTGAAGATCAGGGCCAGTATGGCTACACCTTC.

J is TRBJ2-3 and V is TRBV2; 8 bases line up with TRBD1. This CDR3 is 15 amino acids long. J lost 2 bases, V lost 3 bases, and 4 bases had no gene match. Germline V lookup: CDR1 SNHLY, CDR2 FYNNEI. CDR3 amino acids: CASSDGTGPTDTQYF. CDR3 nucleotide sequence: TGTGCCAGCAGTGACGGGACAGGACCCACAGATACGCAGTATTTT.

V gene TRBV13 combines with J gene TRBJ1-1; 9 bases map to TRBD1. Germline assignment: CDR1 PRHDT and CDR2 FYEKMQ (reference sequence). CDR3 length: 15 residues. V shed 4 bases, J shed 0 bases, and the junction held 3 bases outside the gene matches. DNA of the CDR3: TGTGCCAGCAGCTCTGGGACAGGGTTGAACACTGAAGCTTTCTTT. Its translation is CASSSGTGLNTEAFF.

The chain uses TRBV13 and TRBJ2-1, with 8 nucleotides matching TRBD2. The V and J ends lost 6 bases and 10 bases, in that order; junction bases with no gene match: 11. This CDR3 spans 14 amino acids. Looked up from germline, CDR1 is PRHDT and CDR2 is FYEKMQ (reference sequence). The CDR3 protein is CASRGGAGVQEQFF. The CDR3 nucleotides read TGTGCCAGCAGGGGTGGAGCGGGAGTTCAGGAGCAGTTCTTC. Variable domain in full (rest from reference TRBV13 and TRBJ2-1): AAGVIQSPRHLIKEKRETATLKCYPIPRHDTVYWYQQGPGQDPQFLISFYEKMQSDKGSIPDRFSAQQFSDYHSELNMSSLELGDSALYFCASRGGAGVQEQFFGPGTRLTVL.

The chain uses TRBV29-1 and TRBJ2-7; the D gene could be TRBD1 or TRBD2 (5 bases each). The V gene's germline CDR1 is SQVTM and CDR2 ANQGSEA. The CDR3 totals 15 residues. Trimming removed 2 bases at V and 1 base at J, with 15 bases between. The CDR3 spells CSVEIGTDSSYEQYF. In DNA, the CDR3 is TGCAGCGTTGAAATAGGGACGGACTCATCCTACGAGCAGTACTTC.

This sequence joins TRBV6-5 and TRBJ2-6; TRBD1 matches 7 bases. CDR3 length: 19 amino acids. Germline CDR1 is MNHEY and CDR2 is SVGAGI. Trimming removed 0 bases from V and 0 bases from J; junction bases left unmatched: 8. Here the CDR3 reads CASSYSRDRINSGANVLTF. CDR3 DNA sequence: TGTGCCAGCAGTTACTCGAGGGACAGAATCAACTCTGGGGCCAACGTCCTGACTTTC.

This rearrangement joins TRBV13 to TRBJ2-1, with D perhaps TRBD1 or TRBD2 (5 bases each). In germline, CDR1 is PRHDT, CDR2 FYEKMQ (reference sequence). V lost 2 bases to trimming and J lost 6 bases, with 8 bases between them. CDR3 length: 13 amino acids. The CDR3 reads CASSLWGSNEQFF. The CDR3 DNA reads as TGTGCCAGCAGCTTATGGGGGTCCAATGAGCAGTTCTTC. Supplemented by reference TRBV13 and TRBJ2-1, the full variable domain reads AAGVIQSPRHLIKEKRETATLKCYPIPRHDTVYWYQQGPGQDPQFLISFYEKMQSDKGSIPDRFSAQQFSDYHSELNMSSLELGDSALYFCASSLWGSNEQFFGPGTRLTVL.

The rearrangement links TRBV24-1 to TRBJ2-1, with 7 bases aligning to TRBD1. This CDR3 comprises 14 residues. With V trimmed by 5 bases and J by 3 bases, 3 bases remained unmatched. Germline assignment: CDR1 KGHDR and CDR2 SFDVKD. CDR3 in DNA: TGTGCCACCAGTGGGGACAGCCTCTACAATGAGCAGTTCTTC. It specifies CATSGDSLYNEQFF.

This chain connects TRBV27 to TRBJ2-1, with 8 nucleotides matching TRBD1. V lost 4 bases, J lost 4 bases, and 6 bases stayed unmatched. The CDR3 contains 15 residues. Germline V gene sequence: CDR1 MNHEY, CDR2 SMNVEV (reference sequence). CDR3 sequence reads: CASSSGGRSYNEQFF. In nucleotides, the CDR3 is TGTGCCAGCAGTTCAGGGGGCCGTTCTTACAATGAGCAGTTCTTC.

The genes are TRBV14 and TRBJ2-1; TRBD1 matches at 8 bases. This CDR3 has 15 residues. Losses at the gene ends were 1 base for V and 8 bases for J; bases not matched to a gene: 7. Germline CDR1 is SGHDN and CDR2 is FVKESK. DNA of the CDR3: TGTGCCAGCAGCCAAGTGGCAGGGGGCATGTATGAGCAGTTCTTC. This sequence encodes CASSQVAGGMYEQFF.

The count of this clonotype is one. Written as DNA, the CDR3 is TGTGCCAGCAATCCTATCGAGAACACTGAAGCTTTCTTT. It encodes CASNPIENTEAFF. The rearrangement joins TRBV7-2 to TRBJ1-1, with unresolved D. Germline CDR1 is SGHTA and CDR2 is FQGNSA. Trimming cost V 7 bases and J 1 base, with 10 bases left between them. There are 13 residues in the CDR3.